One sample yielded the 27 T cell receptor beta chains listed below, sequenced in a study of cytomegalovirus exposure and HLA in healthy donors. Vbeta (60) and Jbeta (13) primers were used in the PCR. TCRdb's table, derived via immunoSEQ multiplex PCR, lists solely in-frame clones and lacks some. The data contain approximately 150,000 clones, around two thirds of them singletons. Sequencing used PBMCs. The receptors come from a male donor in good health and CMV-seronegative.

Only a few counts were recorded for this clone. The chain is built from TRBV5-6 and TRBJ2-5; no reliable D call. The V and J ends lost 1 base and 0 bases respectively, with 10 bases between them. The CDR3 spans 15 residues. CDR1 is SGHDT and CDR2 is YYEEEE in the germline V gene. The CDR3 here is CASSLYSSYQETQYF. In DNA form, the CDR3 reads TGTGCCAGCAGCTTGTACTCCTCGTACCAAGAGACCCAGTACTTC.

The J gene is TRBJ1-5, the V gene TRBV4-3, with D maybe TRBD1 (5 bases). CDR3 length equals 15 residues. Trimming stripped 3 bases from V and 7 bases from J, with 16 bases between. Per the germline V gene, CDR1 is LGHNA and CDR2 is YSLEER. CDR3 in DNA: TGCGCCAGCAGCCAGTCTTGGCAGGGAGGGCAGCCCCAGCATTTT. It translates to CASSQSWQGGQPQHF.

The CDR3, as DNA: TGTGCCATCAATACAGCTAACTATGGCTACACCTTC. Translating it yields CAINTANYGYTF. The V call is TRBV10-3, the J call TRBJ1-2; D is uncertain. Deletions cut 7 bases from V and 0 bases from J, with 6 bases between. CDR3 length equals 12 residues. Germline assignment: CDR1 ENHRY and CDR2 SYGVKD.

There are a few counts of this clone. This chain uses TRBV19 with TRBJ1-6; D is possibly TRBD1 (6 bases). The V end lost 7 bases, the J end lost 4 bases, and 8 bases lay between the germline ends. Looked up from germline, CDR1 is LNHDA and CDR2 is SQIVND (reference sequence). The CDR3 contains 13 residues. CDR3 DNA sequence: TGTGCCAGTACAGGGGATTATAATTCACCCCTCCACTTT. Translated: CASTGDYNSPLHF.

This rearrangement joins TRBV5-4 to TRBJ2-2; TRBD2 agrees at 7 bases. V was clipped by 4 bases and J by 4 bases; unmatched bases: 4. Germline V CDR1 and CDR2: SGHNT, YYREEE (reference sequence). The CDR3 loop spans 14 amino acids. The CDR3: CASSPGGPTGELFF. The CDR3 DNA reads TGTGCCAGCAGCCCGGGAGGTCCCACCGGGGAGCTGTTTTTT.

This sequence joins TRBV19 and TRBJ2-2, with TRBD1 identical over 7 bases. V gave up 5 bases and J gave up 4 bases; unmatched junction bases: 13. Per the germline V gene, CDR1 is LNHDA and CDR2 is SQIVND (reference sequence). The length of the CDR3 is 17 residues. DNA of the CDR3: TGTGCCAGTAGTTCACAGGGGCTAGGGCTGGGCACCGGGGAGCTGTTTTTT. Protein sequence: CASSSQGLGLGTGELFF.

A few counts support this clone. This chain joins TRBV11-2 and TRBJ1-2; D is perhaps TRBD1 (6 bases). The CDR3 has 15 amino acids. Germline V CDR1 and CDR2: SGHAT, FQNNGV. V dropped 1 base and J dropped 7 bases, with 16 bases sitting between them. The CDR3 sequence: CASSLAQAGGFGYTF. In DNA, the CDR3 is TGTGCCAGCAGCTTAGCCCAGGCGGGGGGCTTTGGCTACACCTTC.

V is TRBV15 and J is TRBJ1-5; D uncertain. Germline CDR1 and CDR2: LNHNV and YYDKDF (reference sequence). This CDR3 is built from 16 residues. Trimming removed 0 bases at V and 2 bases at J, with 11 bases between. Here the CDR3 DNA reads TGTGCCACCAGCAGAGAGATGGAGAGCGGCAATCAGCCCCAGCATTTT. Translating it yields CATSREMESGNQPQHF.

This rearrangement joins TRBV11-3 to TRBJ1-1, with 10 bases matching TRBD1. Germline CDR1 and CDR2: SGHNT and YENEEA. The CDR3 extends over 13 amino acids. After removal of 5 bases from V and 8 bases from J, the junction contained 5 bases not matched to a gene. CDR3: CASSPGTGEEAFF. The CDR3 coding sequence is TGTGCCAGCAGCCCCGGGACAGGGGAAGAAGCTTTCTTT.

This chain links TRBV4-1 with TRBJ2-7; D is possibly TRBD1 (5 bases). CDR3 length: 18 amino acids. Germline V CDR1 and CDR2: MGHRA, YSYEKL. The V end was cut by 0 bases, the J end by 5 bases, with 23 bases between. This chain's CDR3 is CASSQEAGISTPSHEQYF. In DNA, the CDR3 is TGCGCCAGCAGCCAAGAAGCAGGGATATCAACCCCATCCCACGAGCAGTACTTC.

In this sample, this clone turned up a few times. The CDR3 DNA sequence: TGTGCCAGCAGGGCCGGGACAGGGAACCTCTACGAGCAGTACTTC. Its protein product is CASRAGTGNLYEQYF. The chain has TRBV28 and TRBJ2-7, with 9 bases matching TRBD1. Trimming at V came to 6 bases and at J to 3 bases, leaving 9 bases not matched to a gene. This CDR3 is 15 amino acids long. Germline CDR1 and CDR2: MDHEN and SYDVKM.

This clone was seen more than once but under ten times. This chain links TRBV18 with TRBJ1-2; D might be TRBD1 (5 bases). The germline V gene has CDR1 KGHSH and CDR2 LQKENI. Trimming removed 8 bases from V and 4 bases from J, with 20 bases in between. There are 15 residues in the CDR3. The CDR3 reads CASTSRTSQLYGYTF. CDR3 in DNA: TGTGCCAGCACCTCTCGGACATCTCAACTCTATGGCTACACCTTC. Full variable domain (outside the CDR3, taken from reference TRBV18 and TRBJ1-2): NAGVMQNPRHLVRRRGQEARLRCSPMKGHSHVYWYRQLPEEGLKFMVYLQKENIIDESGMPKERFSAEFPKEGPSILRIQQVVRGDSAAYFCASTSRTSQLYGYTFGSGTRLTVV.

The chain combines TRBV7-8 with TRBJ2-1; TRBD2 aligns across 7 bases. V lost 2 bases and J lost 8; bases outside the gene matches: 9. Germline V gene data show CDR1 as SGHVS and CDR2 as FQNEAQ. This CDR3 comprises 15 residues. CDR3 bases: TGTGCCAGCAGCTTAACCCCGGGGGGTTGGGATGAGCAGTTCTTC. Translating it yields CASSLTPGGWDEQFF.

The rearrangement joins TRBV5-1 to TRBJ1-1; 8 bases line up with TRBD1. Germline CDR1 is SGHRS and CDR2 is YFSETQ. This CDR3 has 15 amino acids. Losses at the gene ends were 2 bases for V and 4 bases for J; bases not matched to a gene: 7. CDR3: CASSFRTGSGTEAFF. The CDR3, as DNA: TGCGCCAGCAGCTTCCGGACAGGGAGTGGCACTGAAGCTTTCTTT.

This chain uses TRBV5-6 with TRBJ2-7, with D tentatively TRBD1 (7 bases). The CDR3 is made up of 17 amino acids. Per the germline V gene, CDR1 is SGHDT and CDR2 is YYEEEE. With 6 bases removed from V and 0 bases from J, the gap between germline ends came to 22 bases. CDR3 residues: CASNLRAGGRHSYEQYF. CDR3 nucleotides: TGTGCCAGCAACCTGCGGGCAGGGGGGCGACACTCCTACGAGCAGTACTTC.

The chain is built from TRBV5-4 and TRBJ1-6; D is unresolved. Germline CDR1 reads SGHNT; CDR2 reads YYREEE (reference sequence). The CDR3 runs 12 residues. Between the trimmed V and J ends, which lost 0 bases and 10 bases, there was a span of 5 bases. The CDR3 bases are TGTGCCAGCAGCTTGGCCTTGTCACCCCTCCACTTT. Amino acid sequence: CASSLALSPLHF.

In DNA, the CDR3 is TGTGCCAGCAGCTTAGCGGGGGGGTCCCACAATGAGCAGTTCTTC. Its translation: CASSLAGGSHNEQFF. The genes are TRBV7-2 and TRBJ2-1, with 7 bases aligning to TRBD2. This CDR3 has 15 amino acids. Per germline, CDR1 SGHTA and CDR2 FQGNSA. V trimming: 0 bases; J trimming: 5 bases; junction bases outside the gene matches: 4.

CDR3 region: CASSLDGGPYEQYF. The CDR3 DNA sequence: TGTGCCAGCAGCTTAGATGGCGGTCCCTACGAGCAGTACTTC. The V call is TRBV11-2, the J call TRBJ2-7; the D is unclear. V was shortened by 0 bases and J by 2 bases, with 8 bases between the two germline ends. The CDR3 covers 14 residues. The V gene's germline CDR1 is SGHAT and CDR2 FQNNGV.

V and J are TRBV4-1 and TRBJ1-1; D unresolved. The V and J ends lost 1 base and 1 base respectively, with 10 bases between them. CDR3 length: 15 residues. Per the germline V gene, CDR1 is MGHRA and CDR2 is YSYEKL. DNA for the CDR3: TGCGCCAGCAGCCAAGGTTTGGCCCGGAACACTGAAGCTTTCTTT. Translation: CASSQGLARNTEAFF.

The chain recombines TRBV7-3 with TRBJ1-6; a weak D match, TRBD1 (5 bases). V lost 4 bases, J lost 3 bases, and 22 bases lay in between. There are 19 residues in the CDR3. Germline CDR1 and CDR2: SGHTA and FQGTGA. CDR3 coding DNA: TGTGCCAGCAGCTCCCATCCGGGACGGACTACCAACTATAATTCACCCCTCCACTTT. Amino acid sequence: CASSSHPGRTTNYNSPLHF.

The V gene is TRBV27, the J gene TRBJ2-1; D remains ambiguous. CDR1 is MNHEY, CDR2 SMNVEV, per germline (reference sequence). The CDR3 runs to 11 residues. Trimming left V 4 bases short and J 12 bases short, with 10 bases between. CDR3 nucleotide sequence: TGTGCCAGCAGTTCCCTCGGTGCGCAGTTCTTC. Its protein product is CASSSLGAQFF.

The chain carries TRBV5-6 and TRBJ1-1; a possible D gene is TRBD1 (5 bases). The CDR3 runs 13 residues. Looked up from germline, CDR1 is SGHDT and CDR2 is YYEEEE. V dropped 2 bases and J dropped 1 base, with 6 bases sitting between them. The CDR3 coding sequence is TGTGCCAGCAGCTTTGACAGGAACACTGAAGCTTTCTTT. This sequence encodes CASSFDRNTEAFF.

The V gene is TRBV7-6, the J gene TRBJ2-7; 10 nucleotides align to TRBD1. The V gene end was trimmed by 1 base and the J gene end by 5 bases; junction bases not matched to a gene: 14. From germline, CDR1 is SGHVS and CDR2 FNYEAQ. This CDR3 contains 18 residues. The CDR3, as DNA: TGTGCCAGCAGCTTAGTCGGATGGATAGGGACAGGGGACGACGAGCAGTACTTC. Translation: CASSLVGWIGTGDDEQYF.

V usage is TRBV9 and J usage is TRBJ1-4; TRBD1 agrees at 8 bases. Germline CDR1 reads SGDLS; CDR2 reads YYNGEE. J was trimmed by 8 bases and V by 3 bases; bases with no gene match: 6. The CDR3 is 14 residues long. The CDR3 DNA reads TGTGCCAGCAGCGCCGGACAGGGTTGGGAAAAACTGTTTTTT. Protein sequence: CASSAGQGWEKLFF.

This chain joins TRBV5-7 and TRBJ2-4; TRBD2 matches 7 bases. TRBV5-7 belongs to the ORF category, with a function that is uncertain. V was pared by 2 bases and J by 4 bases, with 9 bases of the junction left unmatched. CDR3 size: 16 residues. CDR3 amino acids: CASSFFRMRGKNIQYF. CDR3 sequence (DNA): TGTGCCAGCAGCTTTTTTAGGATGCGGGGGAAAAACATTCAGTACTTC.

The rearrangement links TRBV5-1 to TRBJ2-1, with 9 nucleotides matching TRBD2. CDR3 length equals 15 residues. From germline, CDR1 is SGHRS and CDR2 YFSETQ. The J segment lost 10 bases and the V segment lost 0 bases, leaving 8 bases of the junction unmatched. The DNA of the CDR3 is TGCGCCAGCAGCTTGGGAGGCGGGGGGGCAGAAGAGCAGTTCTTC. As protein: CASSLGGGGAEEQFF.

This clone has a handful of counts. The gene calls are TRBV5-4 and TRBJ2-3, with 9 nucleotides matching TRBD1. Trimming at V came to 5 bases and at J to 1 base, leaving 8 bases not matched to a gene. CDR3 size: 16 residues. Per the germline V gene, CDR1 is SGHNT and CDR2 is YYREEE (reference sequence). CDR3 residues: CASSSYRTGGTDTQYF. The CDR3 DNA reads TGTGCCAGCAGTTCCTATCGGACAGGGGGCACAGATACGCAGTATTTT. Together with reference TRBV5-4 and TRBJ2-3, the CDR3 gives the full variable domain: ETGVTQSPTHLIKTRGQQVTLRCSSQSGHNTVSWYQQALGQGPQFIFQYYREEENGRGNFPPRFSGLQFPNYSSELNVNALELDDSALYLCASSSYRTGGTDTQYFGPGTRLTVL.